This passage covers 24 T cell receptor beta chains from one sample sequenced in a study of low-dose radiotherapy and immunotherapy resistance in tumors. First-strand cDNA used TRAV- and TRBV-specific primers, covering alpha and beta chains. Using a constant-region primer together with a V-primer adapter, TCRs were subjected to roughly 20 PCR cycles of amplification. A single record per CDR3 protein comes from TCRdb applying MiXCR to the reads. The sample includes tens of thousands of distinct CDR3 sequences, approximately 25% of them seen just once. Time point here: before trial treatment. The material sequenced was PBMCs, taken before treatment. The receptors derive from a male donor with prostate cancer.

This clonotype was detected many times. The chain recombines TRBV14 with TRBJ2-3; D is perhaps TRBD1 or TRBD2 (5 bases each). Per the germline V gene, CDR1 is SGHDN and CDR2 is FVKESK. The V end was cut by 0 bases, the J end by 9 bases, with 7 bases between. The CDR3 has 12 amino acids. CDR3 DNA: TGTGCCAGCAGCCAAGACTGGGGGACGCAGTATTTT. Its translation: CASSQDWGTQYF.

The sample holds a few counts of this clonotype. The rearrangement joins TRBV27 to TRBJ2-3; 7 nucleotides agree with TRBD2. This CDR3 region has 16 residues. Trimming cost V 3 bases and J 5 bases; bases outside gene matches: 11. Germline CDR1 and CDR2: MNHEY and SMNVEV (reference sequence). The CDR3 nucleotides read TGTGCCAGCAGTTTTTTAAAGGGAGGGCTGGAAGATACGCAGTATTTT. Translation: CASSFLKGGLEDTQYF.

This clonotype was seen many times. The chain couples TRBV20-1 to TRBJ2-5; 7 nucleotides line up with TRBD2. J was trimmed by 5 bases and V by 6 bases; bases with no gene match: 15. The CDR3 has 15 amino acids. From germline, CDR1 is DFQATT and CDR2 SNEGSKA (reference sequence). CDR3 sequence (DNA): TGCAGTGCCCGAAGGAGGCGGGAGCGCCGGGAGACCCAGTACTTC. Its translation is CSARRRRERRETQYF.

This clonotype was recorded many times. The J gene is TRBJ1-3, the V gene TRBV7-6, with D possibly being TRBD1 (6 bases). This CDR3 contains 15 residues. V was cut by 5 bases and J by 0 bases, with 11 bases left in between. The germline gives CDR1 SGHVS, CDR2 FNYEAQ. This chain's CDR3 is CASSLTGSSGNTIYF. The CDR3 DNA is TGTGCCAGCAGCCTTACAGGGTCCTCTGGAAACACCATATATTTT.

The chain employs TRBV28 and TRBJ1-2; TRBD1 might be the D (5 bases). The CDR3 runs to 13 residues. Germline assignment: CDR1 MDHEN and CDR2 SYDVKM. Trimming left V 6 bases short and J 8 bases short, with 16 bases between. CDR3 sequence (DNA): TGTGCCAGCAGCCTTAGGTGGGGCGGCGGCTACACCTTC. It yields the protein CASSLRWGGGYTF.

This clonotype was seen ten or more times. The chain recombines TRBV11-1 with TRBJ2-5, with 10 bases identical to TRBD2. The V gene end was trimmed by 6 bases and the J gene end by 0 bases; junction bases not matched to a gene: 10. This CDR3 comprises 17 residues. Germline V lookup: CDR1 SGHAT, CDR2 FQDESV (reference sequence). The CDR3 reads CASRRRTSGQYQETQYF. CDR3 in DNA: TGTGCCAGCAGAAGAAGGACTAGCGGACAGTACCAAGAGACCCAGTACTTC.

The chain has TRBV5-4 and TRBJ2-6; D is undetermined. Germline loops: CDR1 SGHNT, CDR2 YYREEE (reference sequence). V was shortened by 2 bases and J by 0 bases, with 6 bases between the two germline ends. The CDR3 extends over 15 amino acids. The CDR3 region has the DNA TGTGCCAGCAGCTTTGTCAACTCTGGGGCCAACGTCCTGACTTTC. Protein: CASSFVNSGANVLTF.

This clonotype was counted ten times or more. The chain has TRBV2 and TRBJ1-2, with D uncertain. CDR1 is SNHLY and CDR2 is FYNNEI in the germline V gene. The CDR3 loop spans 12 amino acids. V lost 5 bases, J lost 6 bases, and 10 bases lay in between. This chain's CDR3 is CASSFRLDGYTF. The CDR3 DNA reads as TGTGCCAGCAGTTTCAGACTGGATGGCTACACCTTC.

In its sample, this clonotype was seen many times. This rearrangement joins TRBV19 to TRBJ2-1, with TRBD2 identical over 11 bases. Germline V gene sequence: CDR1 LNHDA, CDR2 SQIVND (reference sequence). J gave up 5 bases and V 7 bases, and 4 bases lay outside the gene matches. The CDR3 contains 14 residues. In DNA form, the CDR3 reads TGTGCCAGTAACCGACTAGCGGGGAACAATGAGCAGTTCTTC. This encodes CASNRLAGNNEQFF.

This clonotype was seen many times. This sequence joins TRBV18 and TRBJ2-7; D call uncertain. The V end lost 4 bases, the J end lost 0 bases, and 7 bases lay between the germline ends. The V gene's germline CDR1 is KGHSH and CDR2 LQKENI. The CDR3 is made up of 13 amino acids. The CDR3 DNA reads TGTGCCAGCTCACAGGGCGTCTCCTACGAGCAGTACTTC. Translation: CASSQGVSYEQYF.

This clonotype was observed many times. The rearrangement joins TRBV3-1 to TRBJ2-3; 8 nucleotides match TRBD1. This CDR3 has 15 residues. Per germline, CDR1 LGHDT and CDR2 YNNKEL (reference sequence). The V and J ends lost 3 bases and 1 base, in that order; junction bases with no gene match: 3. DNA of the CDR3: TGTGCCAGCAGCCATTACAGGGGGGGCACAGATACGCAGTATTTT. Amino acids: CASSHYRGGTDTQYF.

This clonotype occurred many times. V usage is TRBV12-3 or TRBV12-4 and J usage is TRBJ2-5, with TRBD1 matching 8 bases. The CDR3 totals 14 residues. V trimming: 6 bases; J trimming: 4 bases; junction bases outside the gene matches: 7. CDR3 residues: CASRKTGVPETQYF. As DNA, the CDR3 is TGTGCCAGCAGAAAGACAGGGGTGCCAGAGACCCAGTACTTC.

For this clonotype: One junction end disagrees with the germline gene, perhaps due to a read error. The CDR3 bases are TGTGCCAGCAGCGATCGAAGGGGGGAGATGTCGATCTTC. Its translation is CASSDRRGEMSIF. J is TRBJ2-1 and V is TRBV7-8; the D call may be TRBD1 or TRBD2 (6 bases each). Germline assignment: CDR1 SGHVS and CDR2 FQNEAQ. The CDR3 spans 13 residues. The whole variable domain, remainder taken from reference TRBV7-8 and TRBJ2-1, is GAGVSQSPRYKVAKRGQDVALRCDPISGHVSLFWYQQALGQGPEFLTYFQNEAQLDKSGLPSDRFFAERPEGSVSTLKIQRTQQEDSAVYLCASSDRRGEMSIFGPGTRLTVL.

This clonotype was seen repeatedly, ten times or more. This chain links TRBV18 with TRBJ2-5, with D perhaps matching TRBD2 (6 bases). V was clipped by 6 bases and J by 0 bases, with 8 bases between them. This CDR3 is built from 13 residues. CDR1 KGHSH and CDR2 LQKENI come from the germline V gene. The CDR3 loop reads CASSGLYQETQYF. In DNA, the CDR3 is TGTGCCAGCTCGGGACTCTACCAAGAGACCCAGTACTTC.

This clonotype came up many times. The genes are TRBV20-1 and TRBJ2-1; D is uncertain. V gave up 1 base and J gave up 6 bases, with 13 bases separating them. This CDR3 spans 14 amino acids. Germline values: CDR1 DFQATT, CDR2 SNEGSKA (reference sequence). The CDR3, as DNA: TGCAGTGCTAGAGTTAGTAAAGGTTCCAATGAGCAGTTCTTC. Translation gives CSARVSKGSNEQFF.

This clonotype was picked up many times. The chain uses TRBV19 and TRBJ2-2; D is unresolved. The germline V gene has CDR1 LNHDA and CDR2 SQIVND (reference sequence). The V end was cut by 3 bases, the J end by 1 base, with 6 bases between. The CDR3 covers 14 residues. The CDR3 loop reads CASSIWGNTGELFF. CDR3 nucleotides: TGTGCCAGTAGTATTTGGGGGAACACCGGGGAGCTGTTTTTT.

This clonotype was seen at least ten times. This chain links TRBV5-5 with TRBJ2-7, with 12 bases lining up with TRBD2. The V gene end was trimmed by 0 bases and the J gene end by 3 bases; junction bases not matched to a gene: 4. Germline CDR1 is SGHKS and CDR2 is YYEKEE (reference sequence). The CDR3 contains 16 residues. In DNA form, the CDR3 reads TGTGCCAGCAGCTTGGACCCGACTAGCGGGGGCTACGAGCAGTACTTC. This encodes CASSLDPTSGGYEQYF.

This clonotype was seen repeatedly, ten times or more. The chain uses TRBV5-4 and TRBJ2-7; TRBD1 matches at 10 bases. Trimming took 4 bases from V and 2 from J; bases not matched to a gene: 9. The CDR3 is 16 amino acids. The germline gives CDR1 SGHNT, CDR2 YYREEE (reference sequence). The CDR3 protein is CASSGDRGEGAYEQYF. The CDR3 DNA reads as TGTGCCAGCAGCGGGGACAGGGGCGAAGGAGCCTACGAGCAGTACTTC.

This clonotype came up many times. The chain couples TRBV2 to TRBJ1-4; D is unclear. The V and J ends lost 7 bases and 4 bases respectively, with 22 bases between them. Germline CDR1 SNHLY, CDR2 FYNNEI. The CDR3 runs 17 residues. The CDR3 DNA sequence: TGTGCCAGCACCAAGGCTTCCGGGAATACCCTTAATGAAAAACTGTTTTTT. Translated, it gives CASTKASGNTLNEKLFF.

In its sample, this clonotype was seen many times. The chain links TRBV7-2 to TRBJ2-3; D is unclear. The germline V and J ends were trimmed by 1 base and 4 bases, with 9 bases remaining between them. The germline gives CDR1 SGHTA, CDR2 FQGNSA. The CDR3 is made up of 14 amino acids. This CDR3 is CASSLEDLADTQYF. For the CDR3, the DNA is TGTGCCAGCAGCTTAGAGGATTTGGCAGATACGCAGTATTTT.

Note on this clonotype: This probably arose from a read error, given a far larger clone one base away. V is TRBV5-4 and J is TRBJ2-1; D might be TRBD2 (5 bases). Germline V gives CDR1 SGHNT, CDR2 YYREEE (reference sequence). The V and J ends lost 6 bases and 5 bases respectively, with 15 bases between them. The CDR3 consists of 14 residues. The CDR3 DNA is TGTGCCAGCAACGTACTAGTAGTGGACAATGAGCAGTTCTTC. Residues: CASNVLVVDNEQFF.

This clonotype occurred many times. The chain combines TRBV6-2 or TRBV6-3 with TRBJ2-7, with D hard to call. The CDR3 is 15 residues long. Germline loops: CDR1 MNHEY, CDR2 SVGEGT. V lost 2 bases, J lost 2 bases, and 13 bases lay in between. The CDR3 coding sequence is TGTGCCAGCAGTTACGGGTACGGCGGAACCTACGAGCAGTACTTC. Translating it yields CASSYGYGGTYEQYF.

This clonotype was seen many times. The CDR3 here is CASSSAPSSEQFF. CDR3 nucleotides: TGTGCCAGCAGCTCGGCGCCTAGCAGTGAGCAGTTCTTC. The genes are TRBV7-9 and TRBJ2-1, with D possibly TRBD2 on 5 matching bases. CDR1 is SEHNR and CDR2 is FQNEAQ in the germline V gene (reference sequence). Trimming shortened V by 4 bases and J by 9 bases, and 13 bases separated the two germline ends. There are 13 residues in the CDR3.

This clonotype has only a few counts. This chain connects TRBV7-9 to TRBJ2-7; D is undetermined. Looked up from germline, CDR1 is SEHNR and CDR2 is FQNEAQ (reference sequence). V lost 5 bases and J 6 bases, leaving 14 bases between the germline ends. The CDR3 is 13 residues long. In DNA, the CDR3 is TGTGCCAGCAGCCCCAAACTACCCGGCGAGCAGTACTTC. Translation: CASSPKLPGEQYF.